The 7 T cell receptor beta chains below all came from one sample that was sequenced in a study of control samples from healthy donors and cancer patients. Profiled with immunoSEQ multiplex PCR; TCRdb holds only in-frame clones, not every one. The table includes approximately 97,000 clones, under 95% detected once. The sequencing sample was made of blood. These receptors were collected from a woman aged 18-29 years in good health.

The chain carries TRBV6-5 and TRBJ1-2; D perhaps matches TRBD1 (6 bases). Looked up from germline, CDR1 is MNHEY and CDR2 is SVGAGI. The CDR3 has 13 residues. The ends were cut back, 3 bases at V and 4 bases at J, with 9 bases in the middle. CDR3 sequence (DNA): TGTGCCAGCAGTTATCGGGGGCCCTATGGCTACACCTTC. This gives the protein CASSYRGPYGYTF.

The rearrangement joins TRBV19 to TRBJ1-1; tentative D call: TRBD1 (5 bases). Per germline, CDR1 LNHDA and CDR2 SQIVND (reference sequence). The CDR3 has 15 residues. V lost 7 bases, J lost 1 base, and 16 bases lay in between. DNA for the CDR3: TGTGCCAGTATCCCCAGGGCCCCCGCGAACACTGAAGCTTTCTTT. Protein sequence: CASIPRAPANTEAFF.

V usage is TRBV5-1 and J usage is TRBJ1-2, with D tentatively TRBD1 (6 bases). In germline, CDR1 is SGHRS, CDR2 YFSETQ. V was trimmed by 4 bases and J by 8 bases, leaving 12 bases between them. The CDR3 is made up of 12 amino acids. CDR3 DNA: TGCGCCAGCAGCATCCAGGGGTCGGGCTACACCTTC. Amino acid sequence: CASSIQGSGYTF.

The rearrangement joins TRBV25-1 to TRBJ2-6; perhaps TRBD1 as D (6 bases). Trimming pared 5 bases from V and 0 bases from J, leaving 11 bases between. The CDR3 loop spans 16 amino acids. Germline V lookup: CDR1 MGHDK, CDR2 SYGVNS. In DNA, the CDR3 is TGTGCCAGCAGTAAACAGGGCTTCTCTGGGGCCAACGTCCTGACTTTC. Translating gives CASSKQGFSGANVLTF.

As for this clone: One junction end disagrees with the germline gene, perhaps due to a read error. This CDR3 reads CASSLRGVGLF. The CDR3 coding sequence is TGTGCCAGCAGCTTACGAGGGGTTGGGCTCTTC. This chain uses TRBV13 with TRBJ2-1, with D possibly being TRBD1 or TRBD2 (5 bases each). Per the germline V gene, CDR1 is PRHDT and CDR2 is FYEKMQ (reference sequence). There are 11 residues in the CDR3.

The CDR3 coding sequence is TGTGCCAGCACCTACCGGTCCATTGGAAACACCATATATTTT. It specifies CASTYRSIGNTIYF. The genes are TRBV28 and TRBJ1-3; D remains unclear. Between the trimmed V and J ends, which lost 7 bases and 3 bases, there was a span of 13 bases. This CDR3 is built from 14 residues. The germline V gene has CDR1 MDHEN and CDR2 SYDVKM. Full variable domain (outside the CDR3, taken from reference TRBV28 and TRBJ1-3): DVKVTQSSRYLVKRTGEKVFLECVQDMDHENMFWYRQDPGLGLRLIYFSYDVKMKEKGDIPEGYSVSREKKERFSLILESASTNQTSMYLCASTYRSIGNTIYFGEGSWLTVV.

The count of this clone is one. V gene TRBV4-1 combines with J gene TRBJ2-1; no clear D. Germline loops: CDR1 MGHRA, CDR2 YSYEKL. Trimming removed 8 bases from V and 10 bases from J, with 12 bases in between. The CDR3 has 11 amino acids. This CDR3 is CASGQRVEQFF. CDR3 nucleotide sequence: TGCGCCAGCGGGCAGCGAGTCGAGCAGTTCTTC.